Presented here are 27 T cell receptor beta chains from one specimen sequenced in a study of T cells in localized non-small cell lung cancer. The protocol was immunoSEQ multiplex PCR, while the TCRdb copy is restricted to in-frame clones and leaves out a portion. The sample holds some 22,000 clones; around 85% are singletons and the top ten take 20% to 25%. The sequencing used PBMCs, collected before any cancer treatment. These receptors came from a man aged 35 to 70 with stage II squamous cell lung carcinoma.

The V gene is TRBV7-8, the J gene TRBJ1-6, with D unclear. This CDR3 is 16 amino acids long. The V and J ends lost 5 bases and 4 bases respectively, with 15 bases between them. Germline loops: CDR1 SGHVS, CDR2 FQNEAQ. The CDR3 DNA is TGTGCCAGCAGCCCGCGTCGCGACCATTATAATTCACCCCTCCACTTT. Translation: CASSPRRDHYNSPLHF.

The V gene is TRBV6-4, the J gene TRBJ2-4; D perhaps matches TRBD2 (5 bases). V was cut by 10 bases and J by 6 bases, with 13 bases left in between. Germline lookup yields CDR1 MRHNA and CDR2 SNTAGT. This CDR3 is 12 amino acids long. In DNA, the CDR3 is TGTGCCATCTTCCGGGGATCAAACATTCAGTACTTC. This translates into CAIFRGSNIQYF.

The rearrangement uses TRBV2 and TRBJ2-5; tentative D call: TRBD2 (5 bases). The CDR3 is 12 residues long. Germline CDR1 SNHLY, CDR2 FYNNEI. V was trimmed by 4 bases and J by 5 bases, leaving 8 bases between them. CDR3 region: CASSAIAETQYF. CDR3 in DNA: TGTGCCAGCAGTGCCATAGCGGAGACCCAGTACTTC. The full variable domain, completed using reference TRBV2 and TRBJ2-5, is EPEVTQTPSHQVTQMGQEVILRCVPISNHLYFYWYRQILGQKVEFLVSFYNNEISEKSEIFDDQFSVERPDGSNFTLKIRSTKLEDSAMYFCASSAIAETQYFGPGTRLLVL.

The CDR3 bases are TGCGCCAGCACCCACAGGGGACCTAATGAAAAACTGTTTTTT. Residues: CASTHRGPNEKLFF. This rearrangement joins TRBV5-1 to TRBJ1-4; 7 bases agree with TRBD1. This CDR3 contains 14 residues. The germline V gene encodes CDR1 SGHRS and CDR2 YFSETQ. J was trimmed by 3 bases and V by 6 bases; bases with no gene match: 5.

The chain uses TRBV9 and TRBJ2-2; D perhaps matches TRBD1 (5 bases). Germline V gives CDR1 SGDLS, CDR2 YYNGEE. The V gene lost 3 bases and the J gene lost 1 base, with 7 bases spanning the gap. The CDR3 extends over 14 amino acids. CDR3 nucleotide sequence: TGTGCCAGCAGCGCTGGACAGAACACCGGGGAGCTGTTTTTT. Protein: CASSAGQNTGELFF.

J is TRBJ1-5 and V is TRBV19, with D unresolved. The ends were cut back, 6 bases at V and 7 bases at J, with 16 bases in the middle. Germline V gene lookup returns CDR1 LNHDA and CDR2 SQIVND (reference sequence). The CDR3 covers 14 residues. The CDR3 coding sequence is TGTGCCAGTAGGATGGCGGGCCCGGCACAGCCCCAGCATTTT. This sequence encodes CASRMAGPAQPQHF.

CDR3 sequence (DNA): TGTGCCAGCAGCTCGGACGTAGTTTCTTTCTTT. It codes for CASSSDVVSFF. The chain has TRBV7-2 and TRBJ1-1; D remains unclear. The V end was cut by 4 bases, the J end by 12 bases, with 12 bases between. The CDR3 totals 11 residues. Germline-derived CDR1 and CDR2 are SGHTA and FQGNSA.

This chain uses TRBV28 with TRBJ2-1; tentative D call: TRBD2 (6 bases). Trimming shortened V by 2 bases and J by 7 bases, and 15 bases separated the two germline ends. The CDR3 loop spans 15 amino acids. Per the germline V gene, CDR1 is MDHEN and CDR2 is SYDVKM. CDR3 amino acids: CASSLLTGVSNEQFF. The CDR3 bases are TGTGCCAGCAGTTTACTAACGGGAGTTAGTAATGAGCAGTTCTTC.

The chain recombines TRBV7-6 with TRBJ2-2, with TRBD2 identical over 7 bases. Germline assignment: CDR1 SGHVS and CDR2 FNYEAQ. Losses at the gene ends were 5 bases for V and 4 bases for J; bases not matched to a gene: 13. The CDR3 runs to 17 residues. CDR3: CASSLDLDGGTTGELFF. As DNA, the CDR3 is TGTGCCAGCAGCCTTGACTTAGACGGGGGGACCACCGGGGAGCTGTTTTTT.

The chain couples TRBV7-6 to TRBJ1-1; D remains unclear. Germline V lookup: CDR1 SGHVS, CDR2 FNYEAQ. V gave up 5 bases and J gave up 0 bases, with 7 bases separating them. This CDR3 is 13 amino acids long. The CDR3: CASSKGVNTEAFF. CDR3 DNA: TGTGCCAGCAGCAAGGGAGTGAACACTGAAGCTTTCTTT.

This chain joins TRBV2 and TRBJ2-2; no definite D call. CDR1 and CDR2 from the germline V gene are SNHLY and FYNNEI. The V and J ends lost 4 bases and 0 bases respectively, with 12 bases between them. This CDR3 region has 16 residues. The CDR3 sequence is CASSARLAANTGELFF. Written as DNA, the CDR3 is TGTGCCAGCAGTGCTCGGCTGGCCGCGAACACCGGGGAGCTGTTTTTT.

The genes are TRBV5-1 and TRBJ2-5; 7 bases line up with TRBD2. Germline trimming cut 4 bases from V and 0 bases from J; bases unmatched to any gene: 3. Germline values: CDR1 SGHRS, CDR2 YFSETQ. The CDR3 has 14 amino acids. The CDR3 region has the DNA TGCGCCAGCAGCGACGGGAGGTACCAAGAGACCCAGTACTTC. Its protein product is CASSDGRYQETQYF.

The chain combines TRBV7-6 with TRBJ2-5, with D tentatively TRBD2 (5 bases). Germline CDR1 reads SGHVS; CDR2 reads FNYEAQ. The CDR3 loop spans 13 amino acids. Trimming removed 4 bases from V and 5 bases from J, with 11 bases in between. The CDR3 reads CASSSTRGETQYF. The DNA of the CDR3 is TGTGCCAGCAGCTCCACTAGAGGGGAGACCCAGTACTTC.

The chain employs TRBV5-6 and TRBJ2-7; D is possibly TRBD1 (6 bases). V lost 3 bases and J 1 base, leaving 8 bases between the germline ends. CDR3 length equals 13 residues. Germline-derived CDR1 and CDR2 are SGHDT and YYEEEE. The CDR3 spells CASSYTGSYEQYF. The CDR3 nucleotides are TGTGCCAGCAGCTACACAGGGTCCTACGAGCAGTACTTC.

The chain combines TRBV15 with TRBJ1-2; D is undetermined. The germline gives CDR1 LNHNV, CDR2 YYDKDF (reference sequence). The length of the CDR3 is 14 residues. The V and J ends lost 0 bases and 7 bases respectively, with 12 bases between them. This CDR3 is CATSRDQVSSGYTF. CDR3 sequence (DNA): TGTGCCACCAGCAGAGATCAAGTATCGAGTGGCTACACCTTC.

This clone was detected only a few times. V gene TRBV19 combines with J gene TRBJ2-2, with 13 bases aligning to TRBD2. The V gene end was trimmed by 6 bases and the J gene end by 5 bases; junction bases not matched to a gene: 0. The CDR3 consists of 14 residues. The germline CDR1 and CDR2 sequences are LNHDA and SQIVND (reference sequence). As DNA, the CDR3 is TGTGCCAGTAGACTAGCGGGAGGGACCGGGGAGCTGTTTTTT. Protein product: CASRLAGGTGELFF.

Remarks on this clone: At one end the junction does not follow the germline gene, possibly because of a read error. The V call is TRBV7-9, the J call TRBJ2-5; 8 nucleotides agree with TRBD1. The CDR3 runs 12 residues. Germline CDR1 is SEHNR and CDR2 is FQNEAQ (reference sequence). The CDR3 DNA reads as TGTGCCAGCAGCCTCGAGACAGGGGCCCAGGACTTC. It encodes CASSLETGAQDF.

Points on this clone: The junction does not match germline at one end; this may be a read error. This chain joins TRBV9 and TRBJ2-3, with TRBD2 matching over 7 bases. Germline assignment: CDR1 SGDLS and CDR2 YYNGEE. The CDR3 extends over 17 amino acids. CDR3 in DNA: TGTGCCAGCAGCGTAGCTTTGACGGGAGGAAGCAGAGATACGCAGTATTTT. This gives the protein CASSVALTGGSRDTQYF.

This clone was counted between two and nine times. The J gene is TRBJ2-3, the V gene TRBV28; a possible D gene is TRBD1 (6 bases). The CDR3 is made up of 17 amino acids. The germline V and J ends were trimmed by 4 bases and 6 bases, with 23 bases remaining between them. Germline values: CDR1 MDHEN, CDR2 SYDVKM. The CDR3, as DNA: TGTGCCAGCAGTTGGGGCCCCGGCAGGGGATGGGAGGATACGCAGTATTTT. This translates into CASSWGPGRGWEDTQYF.

The chain carries TRBV11-3 and TRBJ2-3; D is uncertain. Germline V gene data show CDR1 as SGHNT and CDR2 as YENEEA. V was pared by 5 bases and J by 5 bases, with 14 bases between. The CDR3 runs 14 residues. This CDR3 is CASSGILGGDTQYF. In DNA form, the CDR3 reads TGTGCCAGCAGCGGTATATTGGGTGGAGATACGCAGTATTTT.

Comments on this clone: Germline and junction disagree at one end, which may indicate a read error. The V call is TRBV23-1, the J call TRBJ2-7; D tentatively reads TRBD1 or TRBD2 (5 bases each). TRBV23-1 is treated as an ORF (open reading frame) with a function not yet certain. This CDR3 region has 11 residues. The CDR3 DNA reads as TGCGCCAGCACCCCCGGGACCGGACACGGCTTC. Translated: CASTPGTGHGF.

The V call is TRBV19, the J call TRBJ2-5; tentatively, D is TRBD1 or TRBD2 (5 bases each). The V and J ends lost 10 bases and 6 bases respectively, with 12 bases between them. From germline, CDR1 is LNHDA and CDR2 SQIVND (reference sequence). The CDR3 has 11 amino acids. The CDR3 DNA reads TGTGCCACCCGGGACGTACAGACCCAGTACTTC. This sequence encodes CATRDVQTQYF.

This sequence joins TRBV19 and TRBJ2-7; D ambiguous. Germline V gives CDR1 LNHDA, CDR2 SQIVND (reference sequence). This CDR3 is 16 amino acids long. V lost 11 bases to trimming and J lost 2 bases, with 25 bases between them. Here the CDR3 DNA reads TGTGCCCCAGCAAGCAAGTTCTACGACCTCACCTACGAGCAGTACTTC. This encodes CAPASKFYDLTYEQYF.

The chain employs TRBV29-1 and TRBJ1-4; TRBD1 is a possible D gene (6 bases). The CDR3 extends over 13 amino acids. Germline CDR1 reads SQVTM; CDR2 reads ANQGSEA. The V gene lost 5 bases and the J gene lost 6 bases, with 13 bases spanning the gap. CDR3 sequence (DNA): TGCAGCGTTAACAGGGCGCGAGATGAAAAACTGTTTTTT. Translated: CSVNRARDEKLFF.

The V gene is TRBV7-8, the J gene TRBJ1-1; the D is unclear. V was shortened by 6 bases and J by 2 bases, with 13 bases between the two germline ends. The CDR3 length is 14 residues. CDR1 and CDR2 from the germline V gene are SGHVS and FQNEAQ. In DNA form, the CDR3 reads TGTGCCAGCAGGTTGTTAGTGGGAAACACTGAAGCTTTCTTT. It specifies CASRLLVGNTEAFF.

The chain's CDR3 is CASSVEIGLAGGSNTGELFF. CDR3 in DNA: TGTGCCAGCAGCGTAGAAATAGGACTAGCGGGAGGGTCGAACACCGGGGAGCTGTTTTTT. The rearrangement uses TRBV9 and TRBJ2-2; the match to TRBD2 covers 15 bases. Germline lookup yields CDR1 SGDLS and CDR2 YYNGEE. This CDR3 spans 20 amino acids. V dropped 0 bases and J dropped 0; count of bases not matched to a gene: 6.

This chain connects TRBV6-6 to TRBJ1-1; D is possibly TRBD1 (6 bases). Deletions cut 0 bases from V and 4 bases from J, with 9 bases between. CDR3 length equals 14 residues. Germline loops: CDR1 MNHNY, CDR2 SVGAGI (reference sequence). DNA for the CDR3: TGTGCCAGCAGTTACTCGAGGGGGGCCACTGAAGCTTTCTTT. It encodes CASSYSRGATEAFF.